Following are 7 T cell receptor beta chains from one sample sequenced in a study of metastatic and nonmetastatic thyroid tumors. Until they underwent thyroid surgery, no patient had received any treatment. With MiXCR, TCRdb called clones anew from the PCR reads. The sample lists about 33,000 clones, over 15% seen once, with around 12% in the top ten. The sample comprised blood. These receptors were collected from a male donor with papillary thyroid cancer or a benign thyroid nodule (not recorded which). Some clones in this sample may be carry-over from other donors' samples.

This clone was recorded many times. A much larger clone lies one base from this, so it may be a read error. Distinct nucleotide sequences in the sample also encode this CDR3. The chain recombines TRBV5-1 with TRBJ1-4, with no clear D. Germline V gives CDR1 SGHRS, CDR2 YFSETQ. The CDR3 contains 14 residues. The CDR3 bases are TGCGCCAGCAGCTTGGGCCGATTCGATGAAAAGCTGTTTTTT. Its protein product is CASSLGRFDEKLFF.

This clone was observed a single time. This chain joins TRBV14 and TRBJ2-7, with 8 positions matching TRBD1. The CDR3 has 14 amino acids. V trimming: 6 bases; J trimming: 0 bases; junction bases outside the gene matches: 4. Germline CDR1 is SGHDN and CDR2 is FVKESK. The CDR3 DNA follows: TGTGCCAGCAGAAAAACAGGGGGCTCCTACGAGCAGTACTTC. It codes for CASRKTGGSYEQYF.

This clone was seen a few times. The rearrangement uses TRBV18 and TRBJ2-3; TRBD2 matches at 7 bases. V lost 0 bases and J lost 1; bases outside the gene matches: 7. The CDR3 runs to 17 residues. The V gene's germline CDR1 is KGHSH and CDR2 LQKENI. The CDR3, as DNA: TGTGCCAGCTCACCACCAGAAGTCCGGGGGGGCACAGATACGCAGTATTTT. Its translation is CASSPPEVRGGTDTQYF.

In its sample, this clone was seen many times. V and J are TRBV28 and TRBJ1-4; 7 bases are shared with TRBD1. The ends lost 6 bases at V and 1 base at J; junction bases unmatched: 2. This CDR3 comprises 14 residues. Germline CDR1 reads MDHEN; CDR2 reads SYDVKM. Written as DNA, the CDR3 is TGTGCCAGCAGAGGGACAGTAACTAATGAAAAACTGTTTTTT. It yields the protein CASRGTVTNEKLFF.

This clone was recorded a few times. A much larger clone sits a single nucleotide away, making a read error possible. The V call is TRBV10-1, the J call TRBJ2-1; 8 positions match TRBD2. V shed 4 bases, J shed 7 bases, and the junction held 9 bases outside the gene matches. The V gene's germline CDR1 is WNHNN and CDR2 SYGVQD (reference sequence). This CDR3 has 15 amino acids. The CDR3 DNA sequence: TGCGCCAGCAGTGGGGGACTAGTGGGAGGAAATGAGCAGTTCTTC. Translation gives CASSGGLVGGNEQFF.

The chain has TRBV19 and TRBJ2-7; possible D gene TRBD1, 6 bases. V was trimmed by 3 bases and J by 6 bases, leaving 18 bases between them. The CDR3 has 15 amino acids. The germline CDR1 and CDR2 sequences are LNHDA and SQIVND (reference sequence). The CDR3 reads CASSMPGHTALEQYF. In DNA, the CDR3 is TGTGCCAGTAGTATGCCGGGACACACCGCTCTCGAGCAGTACTTC.

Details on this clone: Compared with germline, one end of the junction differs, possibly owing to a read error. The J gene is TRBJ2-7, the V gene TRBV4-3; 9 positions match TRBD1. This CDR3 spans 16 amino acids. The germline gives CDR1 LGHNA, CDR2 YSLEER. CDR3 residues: CSSSQIGGTGCYEQYF. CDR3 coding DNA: TGCTCCAGCAGCCAAATTGGAGGGACAGGGTGCTACGAGCAGTACTTC.